These T cell receptor beta chains were read from a single sample in a study of Graves' ophthalmopathy and Graves' hyperthyroidism. TCRdb analysed the multiplex PCR reads with MiXCR anew, one entry per CDR3 protein. Among under 350,000 distinct CDR3 sequences, roughly 15% were seen once, and the ten largest hold about 12%. The sequencing input was peripheral blood. The source is an adult man with Graves' ophthalmopathy. Both conserved end residues are part of each CDR3. The D gene is left open where the match is weak. Clone size is stated in some rows and not others, as once, few, many or a class when expanded.

clone size | J gene | D gene | V gene | CDR3 length | CDR3 DNA | CDR3 protein
many | TRBJ2-2 | TRBD1 | TRBV5-1 | 17 | TGCGCCAGCAGCTTGAGCACAGGGGGCCAGGGGATCCGGGAGCTGTTTTTT | CASSLSTGGQGIRELFF
many | TRBJ2-7 | TRBD2 | TRBV18 | 15 | TGTGCCAGCTCACCACCGAGCGGGAGGGCCTCCGAGCAGTACTTC | CASSPPSGRASEQYF
many | TRBJ1-2 | TRBD1 | TRBV6-5 | 16 | TGTGCCAGCAGTCCAGGCGGGACAGGGTCGATCTATGGCTACACCTTC | CASSPGGTGSIYGYTF
many | TRBJ2-2 | TRBD1 | TRBV6-2/TRBV6-3 | 15 | TGTGCCAGCAATCCCCAGGGGGCGAACACCGGGGAGCTGTTTTTT | CASNPQGANTGELFF
. | TRBJ2-7 | . | TRBV28 | 14 | TGTGCCAGCAGTTTACAGGGCCGAGACCTGGAGCAGTACTTC | CASSLQGRDLEQYF
many | TRBJ1-2 | . | TRBV7-9 | 12 | TGTGCCAGCAGCTTAGGACACAATGGCTACACCTTC | CASSLGHNGYTF
. | TRBJ2-2 | . | TRBV2 | 13 | TGTGCCAGCAGTCCCGTCCCGACCGGGGAGCTGTTTTTT | CASSPVPTGELFF
many | TRBJ1-1 | . | TRBV12-3/TRBV12-4 | 13 | TGTGCCAGCAGTCACCGACAGGCCACTGAAGCTTTCTTT | CASSHRQATEAFF
many | TRBJ1-1 | . | TRBV30 | 14 | TGTGCCTGGAGTGTAAGAAGGGGGAACACTGAAGCTTTCTTT | CAWSVRRGNTEAFF
many | TRBJ1-5 | TRBD1 | TRBV6-4 | 17 | TGTGCCAGCAACCAATCCCAGGGGGCCAGGGGCAATCAGCCCCAGCATTTT | CASNQSQGARGNQPQHF
many | TRBJ1-2 | TRBD1 | TRBV11-1 | 17 | TGTGCCAGCAGCCCACTGACAGGGGGCGTACGTAACTATGGCTACACCTTC | CASSPLTGGVRNYGYTF
. | TRBJ1-1 | . | TRBV2 | 11 | TGTGCCAGCAGTCGAGACAATGAAGCTTTCTTT | CASSRDNEAFF
. | TRBJ1-2 | . | TRBV27 | 16 | TGTGCCAGCAGTTCTACGACGAAACCGGGGGGCTATGGCTACACCTTC | CASSSTTKPGGYGYTF
many | TRBJ1-6 | . | TRBV2 | 12 | TGTGCCAGCAGACGACAGAATTCACCCCTCCACTTT | CASRRQNSPLHF
many | TRBJ1-1 | . | TRBV19 | 11 | TGTGCCAGTAGTATGAGGGCTGAAGCTTTCTTT | CASSMRAEAFF
many | TRBJ1-2 | . | TRBV3-1 | 14 | TGTGCCAGCAGCCCGCAGGGGTCTGGCTATGGCTACACCTTC | CASSPQGSGYGYTF
many | TRBJ2-6 | . | TRBV6-2/TRBV6-3 | 18 | TGTGCCAGCAGAACCACAGGGACGAGTGATTCCGGGGCCAACGTCCTGACTTTC | CASRTTGTSDSGANVLTF
many | TRBJ1-6 | . | TRBV30 | 12 | TGTGCCTGGACCGAGTATAATTCACCCCTCCACTTT | CAWTEYNSPLHF
many | TRBJ2-2 | . | TRBV4-3 | 17 | TGCGCCAGCAGCCAAGATCCCGGGTTCCCGAACACCGGGGAGCTGTTTTTT | CASSQDPGFPNTGELFF
many | TRBJ2-7 | . | TRBV13 | 13 | TGTGCCAGCAGCTTAGTGGGGCGAGAGGAGCAGTACTTC | CASSLVGREEQYF
many | TRBJ2-5 | . | TRBV6-5 | 15 | TGTGCCAGCAGTTACTCGATGGGGGTTCGTGAGACCCAGTACTTC | CASSYSMGVRETQYF
many | TRBJ1-1 | . | TRBV6-5 | 12 | TGTGCCAGCAGTACAGGGTTGGACAACGCTTTCTTT | CASSTGLDNAFF
. | TRBJ2-7 | . | TRBV2 | 14 | TGTGCCAGCAGAGGGACGGTTAGCTCCTACGAGCAGTACTTC | CASRGTVSSYEQYF
many | TRBJ2-7 | . | TRBV19 | 13 | TGTGCCAGTAGTATGGGCGGACCGTGGGAGCAGTACTTC | CASSMGGPWEQYF
many | TRBJ1-2 | TRBD1 | TRBV14 | 15 | TGTGCCAGCAGCCAGATTTGGACAGGACTAGGAGGCTACACCTTC | CASSQIWTGLGGYTF
many | TRBJ2-4 | . | TRBV18 | 13 | TGTGCCAGCTCACCAGTAGGGAACAACATTCAGTACTTC | CASSPVGNNIQYF
many | TRBJ2-5 | . | TRBV12-3/TRBV12-4 | 17 | TGTGCCAGCAGTTGGGGCAAAAGCGGAACTCCCGAAGAGACCCAGTACTTC | CASSWGKSGTPEETQYF
. | TRBJ2-7 | . | TRBV6-1 | 12 | TGTGCCAGCAGCCCTGACTTAGGGGAGCAGTACTTC | CASSPDLGEQYF
many | TRBJ2-7 | . | TRBV6-5 | 16 | TGTGCCAGCAGTTACCCCCAGGTCCAGAGCTCCTACGAGCAGTACTTC | CASSYPQVQSSYEQYF